This note documents a single T cell receptor beta chain sequence. Its antigen is currently unknown. The PCR was carried out with 60 Vbeta primers and 13 Jbeta primers. Assay used: immunoSEQ multiplex PCR; TCRdb lists only in-frame clones, some missing. Found here are around 40,000 clones; the top ten clones hold 1% to 1.5%. Germline assignment: CDR1 LNHDA and CDR2 SQIVND (reference sequence). The CDR3 is made up of 16 amino acids. V trimming: 2 bases; J trimming: 5 bases; junction bases outside the gene matches: 7. The sample originates from a study of cytomegalovirus exposure and HLA in healthy donors. General study points: A cluster of highly shared sequence variants was likely a sequencing artifact. According to an earlier analysis, most TCR beta V segments yielded productive rearrangements about 90% or about 30% of the time. A later analysis linked a missense variant in DCLRE1C to the trimming of TCR beta V and J genes.

This chain uses TRBV19 with TRBJ2-5, with 11 bases fitting TRBD2. The source of this sequence is a man younger than 45 in good health and CMV-seronegative. The sample comprised PBMCs. CDR3 DNA sequence: TGTGCCAGTAGTATAACGGCTAGCGGGGGGCAGGAGACCCAGTACTTC. Residues: CASSITASGGQETQYF. Drawing the rest from reference TRBV19 and TRBJ2-5, the complete variable domain is DGGITQSPKYLFRKEGQNVTLSCEQNLNHDAMYWYRQDPGQGLRLIYYSQIVNDFQKGDIAEGYSVSREKKESFPLTVTSAQKNPTAFYLCASSITASGGQETQYFGPGTRLLVL.